Following are 20 T cell receptor beta chains from one sample sequenced in a study of blood T cell repertoires in COVID-19. TCRdb's copy holds only in-frame clones and misses some; the assay was immunoSEQ multiplex PCR. The sample records more than 50,000 clones, more than 75% being singletons. Sequencing was done on a sample of peripheral blood. These TCRs come from a human donor in a cohort sampled during active COVID-19.

The V gene is TRBV28, the J gene TRBJ1-4, with D possibly matching TRBD1 (6 bases). CDR1 and CDR2 from the germline V gene are MDHEN and SYDVKM. This CDR3 spans 15 amino acids. V shed 2 bases and J shed 5 bases, with 12 bases lying between them. The CDR3 nucleotides are TGTGCCAGCAGTTTAGAGGCAGGGGTAAATGAAAAACTGTTTTTT. Protein sequence: CASSLEAGVNEKLFF. Drawing the rest from reference TRBV28 and TRBJ1-4, the complete variable domain is DVKVTQSSRYLVKRTGEKVFLECVQDMDHENMFWYRQDPGLGLRLIYFSYDVKMKEKGDIPEGYSVSREKKERFSLILESASTNQTSMYLCASSLEAGVNEKLFFGSGTQLSVL.

The J gene is TRBJ2-7, the V gene TRBV27; 11 bases match TRBD2. Looked up from germline, CDR1 is MNHEY and CDR2 is SMNVEV (reference sequence). V was clipped by 2 bases and J by 3 bases; unmatched bases: 9. This CDR3 region has 17 residues. The CDR3 protein is CASSLEEGLAGLYEQYF. In DNA, the CDR3 is TGTGCCAGCAGTTTAGAAGAAGGACTAGCGGGCCTCTACGAGCAGTACTTC.

The chain carries TRBV2 and TRBJ2-5, with TRBD1 matching 9 bases. J was trimmed by 3 bases and V by 5 bases; bases with no gene match: 1. Germline V gene sequence: CDR1 SNHLY, CDR2 FYNNEI. The CDR3 is 13 amino acids. The CDR3 loop is CASSRDREETQYF. The CDR3 nucleotides are TGTGCCAGCAGTAGGGACAGGGAAGAGACCCAGTACTTC.

The chain employs TRBV11-2 and TRBJ2-5, with D perhaps matching TRBD2 (5 bases). The CDR3 sequence is 15 residues long. The V and J ends lost 2 bases and 0 bases respectively, with 10 bases between them. Germline V CDR1 and CDR2: SGHAT, FQNNGV. The CDR3 sequence: CASSLSDGDQETQYF. In DNA form, the CDR3 reads TGTGCCAGCAGCTTATCTGACGGGGACCAAGAGACCCAGTACTTC.

The rearrangement joins TRBV10-3 to TRBJ2-1, with 8 bases that match TRBD1. Germline values: CDR1 ENHRY, CDR2 SYGVKD. This CDR3 is 13 amino acids long. V lost 8 bases, J lost 8 bases, and 8 bases stayed unmatched. The DNA for the CDR3 is TGTGCCATCGGCGGACAGGGAGGCGATGAGCAGTTCTTC. Translating gives CAIGGQGGDEQFF.

The chain carries TRBV6-2 or TRBV6-3 and TRBJ2-3; D ambiguous. This CDR3 region has 12 residues. V was shortened by 2 bases and J by 8 bases, with 8 bases between the two germline ends. CDR1 is MNHEY, CDR2 SVGEGT, per germline. The CDR3 spells CASSYPPGTQYF. CDR3 DNA sequence: TGTGCCAGCAGTTACCCACCCGGTACGCAGTATTTT.

The CDR3: CATSRGEGRAQETQYF. In DNA form, the CDR3 reads TGTGCCACCAGCAGAGGAGAAGGCAGGGCTCAAGAGACCCAGTACTTC. The rearrangement joins TRBV15 to TRBJ2-5; D perhaps matches TRBD1 (5 bases). The CDR3 has 16 residues. Trimming shortened V by 1 base and J by 2 bases, and 14 bases separated the two germline ends. Per the germline V gene, CDR1 is LNHNV and CDR2 is YYDKDF (reference sequence).

This chain uses TRBV11-1 with TRBJ2-7; 7 nucleotides align to TRBD1. V dropped 5 bases and J dropped 7; count of bases not matched to a gene: 11. Germline CDR1 reads SGHAT; CDR2 reads FQDESV (reference sequence). The CDR3 loop spans 14 amino acids. The CDR3 bases are TGTGCCAGCAGCGACCCCTTGACAGGGAATGAGCAGTACTTC. It yields the protein CASSDPLTGNEQYF.

The chain carries TRBV4-3 and TRBJ1-1; D is uncertain. The CDR3 spans 14 residues. Trimming shortened V by 0 bases and J by 3 bases, and 8 bases separated the two germline ends. The germline CDR1 and CDR2 sequences are LGHNA and YSLEER. The CDR3 bases are TGCGCCAGCAGCCAAGACCTCGGGGACACTGAAGCTTTCTTT. This sequence encodes CASSQDLGDTEAFF.

In DNA, the CDR3 is TGTGCCAGCAGCCAAGGGGGACAGGGGGGACAAGAGACCCAGTACTTC. Protein product: CASSQGGQGGQETQYF. The chain uses TRBV3-1 (or the pseudogene TRBV3-2) and TRBJ2-5; 11 positions agree with TRBD1. The CDR3 has 16 residues. The V and J ends lost 1 base and 2 bases, in that order; junction bases with no gene match: 3. CDR1 is LGHDT and CDR2 is YNNKEL in the germline V gene (reference sequence).

The rearrangement uses TRBV4-1 and TRBJ2-5, with D possibly TRBD2 on 6 matching bases. The CDR3 spans 12 residues. Germline values: CDR1 MGHRA, CDR2 YSYEKL. The V end was cut by 6 bases, the J end by 5 bases, with 10 bases between. The CDR3 region has the DNA TGCGCCAGCAGAGGAGGGTTGGAGACCCAGTACTTC. Translated, it gives CASRGGLETQYF.

This sequence joins TRBV28 and TRBJ1-2, with a tentative D call TRBD1 (5 bases). CDR3 length: 13 amino acids. Germline-derived CDR1 and CDR2 are MDHEN and SYDVKM. V shed 8 bases and J shed 3 bases, with 13 bases lying between them. Here the CDR3 reads CASAPAQDYGYTF. CDR3 sequence (DNA): TGTGCCAGCGCCCCCGCACAGGACTATGGCTACACCTTC.

This sequence joins TRBV29-1 and TRBJ1-2; weak D call: TRBD1 (5 bases). Germline values: CDR1 SQVTM, CDR2 ANQGSEA. The CDR3 consists of 13 residues. Trimming cost V 7 bases and J 0 bases, with 12 bases left between them. The CDR3 region is CSALTAPNYGYTF. CDR3 in DNA: TGCAGCGCCCTGACAGCTCCTAACTATGGCTACACCTTC.

This clone has a handful of counts. V and J are TRBV14 and TRBJ2-7, with D possibly being TRBD1 (5 bases). The germline V gene has CDR1 SGHDN and CDR2 FVKESK. Trimming took off 6 bases at V and 2 bases at J, with 14 bases between the two ends. The CDR3 length is 14 residues. The CDR3 sequence is CASSQLDRTYEQYF. Written as DNA, the CDR3 is TGTGCCAGCAGTCAACTCGACAGAACCTACGAGCAGTACTTC.

In DNA, the CDR3 is TGTGCCAGTAGTACAGGGACTAGCGGGAGGGCAGATACGCAGTATTTT. Translating gives CASSTGTSGRADTQYF. The chain recombines TRBV19 with TRBJ2-3, with TRBD2 matching 16 bases. J gave up 4 bases and V 4 bases, and 2 bases lay outside the gene matches. The CDR3 is 16 amino acids. Germline V gives CDR1 LNHDA, CDR2 SQIVND (reference sequence).

This chain uses TRBV28 with TRBJ1-2; D is perhaps TRBD1 (6 bases). V lost 4 bases and J 4 bases, leaving 10 bases between the germline ends. Per germline, CDR1 MDHEN and CDR2 SYDVKM. CDR3 length equals 13 residues. The CDR3 reads CASSSGTTYGYTF. CDR3 in DNA: TGTGCCAGCAGTTCCGGGACAACCTATGGCTACACCTTC.

The chain links TRBV9 to TRBJ1-5, with 7 bases matching TRBD1. V was clipped by 0 bases and J by 3 bases; unmatched bases: 3. This CDR3 comprises 15 residues. Germline CDR1 reads SGDLS; CDR2 reads YYNGEE. CDR3 sequence reads: CASSVAGTANQPQHF. The CDR3, as DNA: TGTGCCAGCAGCGTAGCTGGGACAGCCAATCAGCCCCAGCATTTT.

The CDR3, as DNA: TGTGCCAGCAGCCAGCGTACAGACTCTGGAAACACCATATATTTT. This translates into CASSQRTDSGNTIYF. The chain combines TRBV4-2 with TRBJ1-3, with unresolved D. This CDR3 spans 15 amino acids. Trimming cost V 3 bases and J 0 bases, with 9 bases left between them. Germline CDR1 and CDR2: LGHNA and YNFKEQ.

V gene TRBV7-2 combines with J gene TRBJ1-1, with 10 bases lining up with TRBD1. Germline V gives CDR1 SGHTA, CDR2 FQGNSA. J gave up 5 bases and V 4 bases, and 4 bases lay outside the gene matches. There are 14 residues in the CDR3. CDR3 loop: CASSSPDRGTEAFF. CDR3 DNA: TGTGCCAGCAGCTCCCCGGACAGGGGGACTGAAGCTTTCTTT.

The chain recombines TRBV4-3 with TRBJ2-3; D is possibly TRBD1 (6 bases). The CDR3 totals 13 residues. Germline V gene data show CDR1 as LGHNA and CDR2 as YSLEER. V was trimmed by 2 bases and J by 3 bases, leaving 6 bases between them. CDR3 bases: TGCGCCAGCAGCCAAACAGGGACAGATACGCAGTATTTT. Translated, it gives CASSQTGTDTQYF.